The 28 T cell receptor beta chains presented below share a single source sample, sequenced in a study of cytomegalovirus exposure and HLA in healthy donors. PCR was performed using 60 Vbeta and 13 Jbeta primers. Assay: immunoSEQ multiplex PCR; the TCRdb copy retains only in-frame clones and omits some. The data show about 200,000 clones, with around four fifths seen just once and 3.8% held by the top ten. Material: PBMCs. These receptors were obtained from a male donor in good health and CMV-seronegative.

The chain is built from TRBV5-8 and TRBJ2-7, with D perhaps matching TRBD1 (6 bases). Trimming took 5 bases from V and 0 from J, leaving 18 bases between them. Germline V CDR1 and CDR2: SGHTS, YDEGEE. CDR3 size: 16 residues. The DNA for the CDR3 is TGTGCCAGCAGGAAAAAAGGGCAGGGGTCCTCCTACGAGCAGTACTTC. Translating it yields CASRKKGQGSSYEQYF.

This chain connects TRBV29-1 to TRBJ2-7, with TRBD1 identical over 7 bases. The V gene end was trimmed by 5 bases and the J gene end by 5 bases; junction bases not matched to a gene: 9. This CDR3 region has 13 residues. Germline CDR1 SQVTM, CDR2 ANQGSEA. The CDR3 protein is CSVTGVQSNEQYF. Here the CDR3 DNA reads TGCAGCGTTACAGGGGTACAATCTAACGAGCAGTACTTC.

Only one count was recorded for this clone. The chain uses TRBV7-3 and TRBJ1-2; weak D call: TRBD1 (6 bases). The CDR3 consists of 15 residues. Germline CDR1 reads SGHTA; CDR2 reads FQGTGA. V lost 7 bases to trimming and J lost 4 bases, with 19 bases between them. The DNA for the CDR3 is TGTGCCAGCATCGAACTACGGGGGGGGGCCTATGGCTACACCTTC. This gives the protein CASIELRGGAYGYTF. Using reference TRBV7-3 and TRBJ1-2 for the parts outside the CDR3, the full variable domain is GAGVSQTPSNKVTEKGKYVELRCDPISGHTALYWYRQSLGQGPEFLIYFQGTGAADDSGLPNDRFFAVRPEGSVSTLKIQRTERGDSAVYLCASIELRGGAYGYTFGSGTRLTVV.

This clone has more than one count but fewer than ten. This chain uses TRBV18 with TRBJ1-4; D gene uncertain. With 4 bases removed from V and 5 bases from J, the gap between germline ends came to 11 bases. CDR3 length equals 14 residues. Germline V lookup: CDR1 KGHSH, CDR2 LQKENI. The DNA of the CDR3 is TGTGCCAGCTCACGGCAGGAGGTGAATGAAAAACTGTTTTTT. It codes for CASSRQEVNEKLFF.

The chain couples TRBV5-1 to TRBJ2-1, with D perhaps matching TRBD1 (5 bases). This CDR3 has 15 amino acids. CDR1 SGHRS and CDR2 YFSETQ come from the germline V gene. Between the trimmed V and J ends, which lost 5 bases and 7 bases, there was a span of 19 bases. As DNA, the CDR3 is TGCGCCAGCAGTCATTTGGACAACCGAAGGAATGAGCAGTTCTTC. As protein: CASSHLDNRRNEQFF.

The chain is built from TRBV18 and TRBJ2-3; 8 bases are a match to TRBD2. Trimming at V came to 1 base and at J to 2 bases, leaving 8 bases not matched to a gene. The CDR3 sequence is 17 residues long. CDR1 and CDR2 (germline): KGHSH, LQKENI. DNA of the CDR3: TGTGCCAGCTCACCACTTGAACGGGAGGGAAACACAGATACGCAGTATTTT. It encodes CASSPLEREGNTDTQYF.

The chain employs TRBV7-2 and TRBJ1-6; D uncertain. V dropped 5 bases and J dropped 7 bases, with 9 bases sitting between them. CDR1 SGHTA and CDR2 FQGNSA come from the germline V gene. This CDR3 has 13 residues. The CDR3 is CASSATGNSPLHF. The DNA of the CDR3 is TGTGCCAGCAGCGCGACGGGGAATTCACCCCTCCACTTT. Full variable domain (remainder filled in from reference TRBV7-2 and TRBJ1-6): GAGVSQSPSNKVTEKGKDVELRCDPISGHTALYWYRQSLGQGLEFLIYFQGNSAPDKSGLPSDRFSAERTGGSVSTLTIQRTQQEDSAVYLCASSATGNSPLHFGNGTRLTVT.

The V gene is TRBV10-2, the J gene TRBJ2-7; 8 nucleotides line up with TRBD1. The CDR3 runs to 14 residues. V lost 8 bases and J lost 0; bases outside the gene matches: 6. Germline V gives CDR1 WSHSY, CDR2 SAAADI. CDR3 coding DNA: TGCGCCAGCGAGACCGGGACAGGCTCCTACGAGCAGTACTTC. Residues: CASETGTGSYEQYF.

The chain combines TRBV11-2 with TRBJ1-1; D is unresolved. Germline CDR1 is SGHAT and CDR2 is FQNNGV. This CDR3 is 13 amino acids long. Trimming pared 6 bases from V and 0 bases from J, leaving 8 bases between. The CDR3 DNA sequence: TGTGCCAGCAGTATCCAGTTGAACACTGAAGCTTTCTTT. The encoded protein is CASSIQLNTEAFF.

The chain uses TRBV5-6 and TRBJ2-1, with a weak D call TRBD2 (5 bases). Per germline, CDR1 SGHDT and CDR2 YYEEEE. The length of the CDR3 is 16 residues. The V end lost 8 bases, the J end lost 0 bases, and 18 bases lay between the germline ends. CDR3 sequence (DNA): TGTGCCAGTAGCCTAGTGGGAGAGAGCTCCTACAATGAGCAGTTCTTC. It codes for CASSLVGESSYNEQFF. The complete variable domain, with remaining parts taken from reference TRBV5-6 and TRBJ2-1, reads DAGVTQSPTHLIKTRGQQVTLRCSPKSGHDTVSWYQQALGQGPQFIFQYYEEEERQRGNFPDRFSGHQFPNYSSELNVNALLLGDSALYLCASSLVGESSYNEQFFGPGTRLTVL.

The V gene is TRBV15, the J gene TRBJ1-4, with a tentative D call TRBD1 (6 bases). Trimming removed 0 bases from V and 5 bases from J, with 13 bases in between. There are 16 residues in the CDR3. Germline CDR1 reads LNHNV; CDR2 reads YYDKDF (reference sequence). The CDR3 sequence: CATSRDQGQWNEKLFF. The CDR3 DNA reads TGTGCCACCAGCAGAGACCAAGGACAGTGGAATGAAAAACTGTTTTTT.

This clone turned up a few times. The rearrangement links TRBV5-6 to TRBJ1-5; weak D call: TRBD1 (5 bases). The ends were cut back, 2 bases at V and 0 bases at J, with 9 bases in the middle. The CDR3 length is 15 residues. Germline V gene lookup returns CDR1 SGHDT and CDR2 YYEEEE. CDR3 in DNA: TGTGCCAGCAGCTTTCGGGGGAGTAGCAATCAGCCCCAGCATTTT. This translates into CASSFRGSSNQPQHF.

The rearrangement uses TRBV5-1 and TRBJ2-5, with a weak D call TRBD1 (5 bases). The germline V and J ends were trimmed by 2 bases and 5 bases, with 13 bases remaining between them. This CDR3 region has 14 residues. CDR1 is SGHRS and CDR2 is YFSETQ in the germline V gene. The DNA of the CDR3 is TGCGCCAGCAGCTTTAGGTGGACACAGGAGACCCAGTACTTC. Translation gives CASSFRWTQETQYF.

The rearrangement links TRBV5-1 to TRBJ1-1; TRBD1 matches 8 bases. The CDR3 consists of 14 residues. The germline CDR1 and CDR2 sequences are SGHRS and YFSETQ. V was pared by 7 bases and J by 1 base, with 6 bases of the junction left unmatched. CDR3: CASGRGQENTEAFF. DNA for the CDR3: TGCGCCAGCGGGCGGGGACAGGAGAACACTGAAGCTTTCTTT. Supplemented by reference TRBV5-1 and TRBJ1-1, the full variable domain reads KAGVTQTPRYLIKTRGQQVTLSCSPISGHRSVSWYQQTPGQGLQFLFEYFSETQRNKGNFPGRFSGRQFSNSRSEMNVSTLELGDSALYLCASGRGQENTEAFFGQGTRLTVV.

The chain recombines TRBV6-5 with TRBJ2-5; 10 nucleotides line up with TRBD2. The DNA end favors TRBJ2-7, so the J call may be wrong. The CDR3 sequence is 14 residues long. Germline lookup yields CDR1 MNHEY and CDR2 SVGAGI. The CDR3 loop is CASRNSGGPYEQYF. The CDR3 region has the DNA TGTGCCAGCAGAAATAGCGGGGGGCCCTACGAGCAGTACTTC.

The gene calls are TRBV19 and TRBJ2-3; maybe TRBD1 (5 bases). CDR1 LNHDA and CDR2 SQIVND come from the germline V gene (reference sequence). Trimming pared 6 bases from V and 0 bases from J, leaving 10 bases between. This CDR3 contains 14 residues. As DNA, the CDR3 is TGTGCCAGTAGCCTGACAGCTAGCACAGATACGCAGTATTTT. This encodes CASSLTASTDTQYF.

The count of this clone is one. The rearrangement uses TRBV7-3 and TRBJ2-1; D gene unclear. Germline assignment: CDR1 SGHTA and CDR2 FQGTGA. V lost 2 bases to trimming and J lost 6 bases, with 5 bases between them. The CDR3 consists of 12 residues. The CDR3 DNA reads TGTGCCAGCAGCTTAGCGTCCAATGAGCAGTTCTTC. Protein: CASSLASNEQFF.

This clone has more than one count but fewer than ten. The gene calls are TRBV28 and TRBJ1-3; 7 bases match TRBD1. CDR1 is MDHEN and CDR2 is SYDVKM in the germline V gene. Losses at the gene ends were 6 bases for V and 3 bases for J; bases not matched to a gene: 11. The CDR3 length is 16 residues. The CDR3 is CASSFSGGSHGNTIYF. In DNA, the CDR3 is TGTGCCAGCAGCTTTTCAGGGGGTTCTCATGGAAACACCATATATTTT.

This clone has only one observation. The V gene is TRBV2, the J gene TRBJ2-5, with D maybe TRBD2 (5 bases). V was clipped by 6 bases and J by 4 bases, with 9 bases between them. The V gene's germline CDR1 is SNHLY and CDR2 FYNNEI. This CDR3 spans 12 amino acids. The CDR3 region has the DNA TGTGCCAGCAGGGAGGTCTCAGAGACCCAGTACTTC. It is translated as CASREVSETQYF.

J is TRBJ2-1 and V is TRBV9, with D perhaps TRBD1 (5 bases). The V and J ends lost 0 bases and 4 bases respectively, with 11 bases between them. The CDR3 spans 15 residues. Germline CDR1 and CDR2: SGDLS and YYNGEE. This chain's CDR3 is CASSVGQTPYNEQFF. The CDR3 coding sequence is TGTGCCAGCAGCGTAGGACAGACTCCTTACAATGAGCAGTTCTTC.

The chain is built from TRBV7-3 and TRBJ1-1; TRBD1 agrees at 9 bases. CDR1 is SGHTA and CDR2 is FQGTGA in the germline V gene. The CDR3 runs to 14 residues. Trimming removed 5 bases from V and 4 bases from J; junction bases left unmatched: 5. CDR3 region: CASSVQGASTEAFF. CDR3 sequence (DNA): TGTGCCAGCAGCGTACAGGGGGCATCCACTGAAGCTTTCTTT. The whole variable domain, filled in from reference TRBV7-3 and TRBJ1-1, reads GAGVSQTPSNKVTEKGKYVELRCDPISGHTALYWYRQSLGQGPEFLIYFQGTGAADDSGLPNDRFFAVRPEGSVSTLKIQRTERGDSAVYLCASSVQGASTEAFFGQGTRLTVV.

The V and J genes are TRBV23-1 and TRBJ2-7, with D hard to call. TRBV23-1 belongs to the ORF category, with a function that is uncertain. V was shortened by 0 bases and J by 4 bases, with 4 bases between the two germline ends. The CDR3 spans 12 residues. CDR3 amino acids: CASSQSRYEQYF. The CDR3 DNA is TGCGCCAGCAGTCAATCTCGGTACGAGCAGTACTTC.

The rearrangement links TRBV18 to TRBJ2-2, with D unresolved. Deletions cut 3 bases from V and 4 bases from J, with 3 bases between. From germline, CDR1 is KGHSH and CDR2 LQKENI. The CDR3 covers 12 residues. CDR3 in DNA: TGTGCCAGCTCACCTCTCACCGGGGAGCTGTTTTTT. It encodes CASSPLTGELFF.

The V gene is TRBV5-3, the J gene TRBJ2-7, with 12 bases that match TRBD2. TRBV5-3 is assigned to the ORF class and has an uncertain function. CDR3 length: 18 amino acids. V lost 4 bases, J lost 2 bases, and 13 bases stayed unmatched. As DNA, the CDR3 is TGTGCCAGAAGCCCCGGAGGACTAGCGGGACCGCGAGCCTACGAGCAGTACTTC. It encodes CARSPGGLAGPRAYEQYF.

Here the CDR3 DNA reads TGTGCCAGTAGTATTTCGCGGAACACCGGGGAGCTGTTTTTT. This codes for CASSISRNTGELFF. The V and J genes are TRBV19 and TRBJ2-2; D ambiguous. Germline V gives CDR1 LNHDA, CDR2 SQIVND (reference sequence). V lost 3 bases and J 1 base, leaving 6 bases between the germline ends. This CDR3 spans 14 amino acids.

The gene calls are TRBV29-1 and TRBJ2-1; 10 nucleotides line up with TRBD2. The CDR3 contains 16 residues. Germline V CDR1 and CDR2: SQVTM, ANQGSEA. The junction had 7 bases not matched to a gene; V was cut back by 0 bases and J by 5 bases. This chain's CDR3 is CSVEEFLAGANNEQFF. In DNA, the CDR3 is TGCAGCGTTGAAGAATTTCTAGCGGGAGCCAACAATGAGCAGTTCTTC.

The chain is built from TRBV6-5 and TRBJ1-5; D is perhaps TRBD1 (5 bases). V lost 2 bases and J lost 3, with 14 bases in between. The CDR3 extends over 16 amino acids. CDR1 is MNHEY, CDR2 SVGAGI, per germline. CDR3 nucleotides: TGTGCCAGCAGTTACACAGGACCGGAGAACAATCAGCCCCAGCATTTT. Protein sequence: CASSYTGPENNQPQHF.

V usage is TRBV5-6 and J usage is TRBJ2-1; 8 positions agree with TRBD2. CDR1 and CDR2 (germline): SGHDT, YYEEEE. This CDR3 is built from 17 residues. The J segment lost 0 bases and the V segment lost 4 bases, leaving 9 bases of the junction unmatched. This chain's CDR3 is CASSGGLALSSYNEQFF. The CDR3 bases are TGTGCCAGCAGCGGCGGACTAGCCTTAAGCTCCTACAATGAGCAGTTCTTC.